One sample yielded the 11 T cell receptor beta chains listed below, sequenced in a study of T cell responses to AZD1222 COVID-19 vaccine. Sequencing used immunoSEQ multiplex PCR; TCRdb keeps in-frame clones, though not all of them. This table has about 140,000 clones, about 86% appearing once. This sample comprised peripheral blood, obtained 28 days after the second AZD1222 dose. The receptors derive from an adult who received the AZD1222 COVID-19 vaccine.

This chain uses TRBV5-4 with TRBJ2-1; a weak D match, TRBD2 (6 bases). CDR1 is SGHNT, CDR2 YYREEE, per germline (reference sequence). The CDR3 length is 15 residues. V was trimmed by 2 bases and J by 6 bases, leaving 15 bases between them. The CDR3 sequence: CASSLTSSVGNEQFF. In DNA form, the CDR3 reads TGTGCCAGCAGCTTAACTAGCTCGGTGGGCAATGAGCAGTTCTTC.

CDR3 DNA: TGTGCCAGCAGCGGACCCGGAGGACTAGCGGGGGTCAATGAGCAGTTCTTC. As protein: CASSGPGGLAGVNEQFF. This sequence joins TRBV5-4 and TRBJ2-1, with 13 bases that match TRBD2. CDR1 is SGHNT, CDR2 YYREEE, per germline (reference sequence). The CDR3 sequence is 17 residues long. Trimming took 4 bases from V and 6 from J; bases not matched to a gene: 10.

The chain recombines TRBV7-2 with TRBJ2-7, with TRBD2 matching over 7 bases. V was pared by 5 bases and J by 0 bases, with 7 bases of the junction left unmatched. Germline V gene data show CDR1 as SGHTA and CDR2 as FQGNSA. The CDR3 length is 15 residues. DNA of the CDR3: TGTGCCAGCAGCGTGCGGGCTAGCGGCTCCTACGAGCAGTACTTC. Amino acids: CASSVRASGSYEQYF.

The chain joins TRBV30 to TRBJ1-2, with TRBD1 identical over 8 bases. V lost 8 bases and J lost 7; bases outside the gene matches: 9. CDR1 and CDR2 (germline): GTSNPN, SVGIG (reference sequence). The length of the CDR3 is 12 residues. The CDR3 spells CAGDRSNFGYTF. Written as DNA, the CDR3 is TGTGCCGGGGACAGGTCAAATTTTGGCTACACCTTC.

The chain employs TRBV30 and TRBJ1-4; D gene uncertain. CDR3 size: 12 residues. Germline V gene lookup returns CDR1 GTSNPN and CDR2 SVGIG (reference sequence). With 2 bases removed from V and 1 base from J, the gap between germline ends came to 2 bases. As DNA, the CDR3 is TGTGCCTGGAGTTTAACTAATGAAAAACTGTTTTTT. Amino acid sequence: CAWSLTNEKLFF.

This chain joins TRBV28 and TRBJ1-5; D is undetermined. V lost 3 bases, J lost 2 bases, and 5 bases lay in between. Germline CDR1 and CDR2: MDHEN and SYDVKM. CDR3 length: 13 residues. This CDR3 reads CASSLAGNQPQHF. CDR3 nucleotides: TGTGCCAGCAGTTTGGCAGGCAATCAGCCCCAGCATTTT.

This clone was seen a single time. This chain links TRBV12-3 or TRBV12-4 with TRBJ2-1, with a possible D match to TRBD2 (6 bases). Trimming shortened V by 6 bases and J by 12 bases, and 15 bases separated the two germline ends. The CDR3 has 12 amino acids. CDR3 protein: CASSSTRLGQFF. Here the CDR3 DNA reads TGTGCCAGCAGCTCGACTAGGTTGGGGCAGTTCTTC.

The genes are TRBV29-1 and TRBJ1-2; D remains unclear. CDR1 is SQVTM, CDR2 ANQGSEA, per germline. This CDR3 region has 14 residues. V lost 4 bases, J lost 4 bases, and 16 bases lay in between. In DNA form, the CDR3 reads TGCAGCGTTGCCCCCAGTATTGGAGGCTATGGCTACACCTTC. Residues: CSVAPSIGGYGYTF.

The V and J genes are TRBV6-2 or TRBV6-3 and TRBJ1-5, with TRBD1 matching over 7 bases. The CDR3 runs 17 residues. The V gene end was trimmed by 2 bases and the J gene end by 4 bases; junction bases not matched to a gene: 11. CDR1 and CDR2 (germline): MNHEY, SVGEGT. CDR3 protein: CASSYEGRGFRNQPQHF. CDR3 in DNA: TGTGCCAGCAGTTACGAAGGCAGGGGGTTTCGGAATCAGCCCCAGCATTTT.

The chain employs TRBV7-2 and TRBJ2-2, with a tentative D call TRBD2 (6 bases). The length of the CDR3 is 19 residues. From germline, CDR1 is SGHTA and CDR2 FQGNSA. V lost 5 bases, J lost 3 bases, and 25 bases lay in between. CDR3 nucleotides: TGTGCCAGCAGCCCCCCTGGAGGGGAAACCCGGAGGTACACCGGGGAGCTGTTTTTT. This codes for CASSPPGGETRRYTGELFF.

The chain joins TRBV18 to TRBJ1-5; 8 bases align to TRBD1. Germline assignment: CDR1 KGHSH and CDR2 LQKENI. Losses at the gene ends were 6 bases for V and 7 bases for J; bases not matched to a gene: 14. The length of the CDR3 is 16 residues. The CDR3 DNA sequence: TGTGCCAGCTCGCCTCAGAACAGGGGGGGGACCCAGCCCCAGCATTTT. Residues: CASSPQNRGGTQPQHF.